What follows are 30 T cell receptor beta chains derived from one specimen sequenced in a study of T cells in localized non-small cell lung cancer. Sequencing was performed with immunoSEQ multiplex PCR; in TCRdb, only in-frame clones are kept and a portion is missing. The sample has roughly 30,000 clones; 91% are singletons. The material was PBMCs, obtained before any cancer treatment. These receptors came from a man between 35 and 75 years old with stage II lung adenocarcinoma.

The V and J genes are TRBV29-1 and TRBJ2-5; TRBD1 matches at 11 bases. V was pared by 7 bases and J by 5 bases, with 6 bases of the junction left unmatched. Germline V gives CDR1 SQVTM, CDR2 ANQGSEA. This CDR3 contains 13 residues. CDR3 sequence reads: CSAWDRGYETQYF. The CDR3 DNA reads TGCAGCGCCTGGGACAGGGGGTATGAGACCCAGTACTTC.

This chain uses TRBV13 with TRBJ2-1, with 9 bases that match TRBD2. V was clipped by 5 bases and J by 2 bases; unmatched bases: 7. This CDR3 contains 16 residues. Looked up from germline, CDR1 is PRHDT and CDR2 is FYEKMQ (reference sequence). The CDR3 region has the DNA TGTGCCAGCAGCGGAAGCGGGAGGTCCACCTACAATGAGCAGTTCTTC. Protein: CASSGSGRSTYNEQFF.

This chain connects TRBV5-4 to TRBJ1-1, with 7 bases matching TRBD1. J gave up 3 bases and V 4 bases, and 9 bases lay outside the gene matches. Germline V gives CDR1 SGHNT, CDR2 YYREEE (reference sequence). The CDR3 consists of 15 residues. CDR3 region: CASSHSQGFDTEAFF. In DNA form, the CDR3 reads TGTGCCAGCAGCCATTCACAGGGGTTTGACACTGAAGCTTTCTTT.

The V gene is TRBV7-9, the J gene TRBJ2-3; TRBD2 aligns across 12 bases. Germline V gene data show CDR1 as SEHNR and CDR2 as FQNEAQ (reference sequence). The V segment lost 5 bases and the J segment 2 bases; nucleotides outside the gene matches: 5. The CDR3 length is 16 residues. CDR3 region: CASSRRTSGDTDTQYF. As DNA, the CDR3 is TGTGCCAGCAGCAGACGGACTAGCGGGGACACAGATACGCAGTATTTT.

V and J are TRBV28 and TRBJ1-2; TRBD1 agrees at 7 bases. V shed 5 bases and J 1 base; nucleotides not matched to a gene: 10. Per germline, CDR1 MDHEN and CDR2 SYDVKM. The CDR3 has 16 amino acids. The CDR3 sequence is CASSAQDRPDNYGYTF. CDR3 bases: TGTGCCAGCAGTGCCCAGGACAGGCCAGATAACTATGGCTACACCTTC.

The chain has TRBV7-9 and TRBJ2-7; possible D gene TRBD2, 6 bases. This CDR3 region has 16 residues. The V gene lost 4 bases and the J gene lost 1 base, with 17 bases spanning the gap. The germline V gene has CDR1 SEHNR and CDR2 FQNEAQ (reference sequence). The CDR3 nucleotides are TGTGCCAGCAGCTCTTGGGAGGACGCAGGATCCTACGAGCAGTACTTC. It specifies CASSSWEDAGSYEQYF.

This clone was detected a few times. The rearrangement uses TRBV5-8 and TRBJ2-1, with D unclear. In germline, CDR1 is SGHTS, CDR2 YDEGEE. CDR3 length: 15 residues. The ends were cut back, 0 bases at V and 9 bases at J, with 16 bases in the middle. CDR3 amino acids: CASSLGWGSVPEQFF. The CDR3, as DNA: TGTGCCAGCAGCTTGGGGTGGGGATCTGTTCCTGAGCAGTTCTTC.

The rearrangement links TRBV4-1 to TRBJ1-3; 11 bases match TRBD1. The CDR3 totals 18 residues. V gave up 2 bases and J gave up 5 bases; unmatched junction bases: 11. Germline V lookup: CDR1 MGHRA, CDR2 YSYEKL. The chain's CDR3 is CASSQPLWTGGFRNTIYF. The CDR3 nucleotides are TGCGCCAGCAGCCAACCCCTATGGACAGGGGGCTTTAGAAACACCATATATTTT.

Regarding this clone: One end of the junction fails to match germline, which may point to a read error. The CDR3 loop is CAASRPQETQYF. The CDR3 bases are TGTGCCGCCAGCAGACCCCAAGAGACCCAGTACTTC. The chain is built from TRBV15 and TRBJ2-5; D unclear. Germline CDR1 and CDR2: LNHNV and YYDKDF (reference sequence). The CDR3 length is 12 residues.

The chain joins TRBV7-8 to TRBJ2-3; 7 nucleotides line up with TRBD2. This CDR3 comprises 13 residues. The V gene end was trimmed by 3 bases and the J gene end by 4 bases; junction bases not matched to a gene: 1. CDR1 SGHVS and CDR2 FQNEAQ come from the germline V gene. CDR3 residues: CASSFGGSDTQYF. Written as DNA, the CDR3 is TGTGCCAGCAGCTTCGGGGGGTCAGATACGCAGTATTTT.

The gene calls are TRBV7-2 and TRBJ1-1; weak D call: TRBD1 (5 bases). Trimming removed 4 bases from V and 3 bases from J, with 18 bases in between. The CDR3 totals 16 residues. Germline V gene data show CDR1 as SGHTA and CDR2 as FQGNSA. CDR3 DNA: TGTGCCAGCAGCTCCCGAGGGGTCTGGTCGGACACTGAAGCTTTCTTT. This encodes CASSSRGVWSDTEAFF.

This chain uses TRBV11-1 with TRBJ1-1; 8 nucleotides match TRBD1. V lost 5 bases and J lost 5; bases outside the gene matches: 10. The CDR3 contains 15 residues. Germline V gene data show CDR1 as SGHAT and CDR2 as FQDESV (reference sequence). The CDR3 sequence: CASSPREGQETEAFF. In DNA form, the CDR3 reads TGTGCCAGCAGCCCGAGGGAGGGACAGGAAACTGAAGCTTTCTTT.

The chain joins TRBV27 to TRBJ1-2; D uncertain. In germline, CDR1 is MNHEY, CDR2 SMNVEV (reference sequence). The V and J ends lost 3 bases and 8 bases respectively, with 13 bases between them. The CDR3 sequence is 13 residues long. The chain's CDR3 is CASSFGGLEGYTF. The CDR3 DNA sequence: TGTGCCAGCAGTTTCGGAGGGTTAGAAGGCTACACCTTC.

This chain uses TRBV13 with TRBJ2-1, with TRBD2 matching over 15 bases. Germline CDR1 is PRHDT and CDR2 is FYEKMQ (reference sequence). V lost 4 bases to trimming and J lost 4 bases; unmatched junction nucleotides: 8. The CDR3 is 18 amino acids. The CDR3 spells CASSSGLAGGPGYNEQFF. The CDR3 DNA reads as TGTGCCAGCAGCTCAGGACTAGCGGGAGGGCCTGGTTACAATGAGCAGTTCTTC.

The chain employs TRBV28 and TRBJ1-2; 7 bases align to TRBD1. Looked up from germline, CDR1 is MDHEN and CDR2 is SYDVKM. Trimming at V came to 10 bases and at J to 4 bases, leaving 6 bases not matched to a gene. The CDR3 covers 12 residues. This CDR3 is CATGQEVYGYTF. DNA of the CDR3: TGTGCCACCGGACAGGAGGTCTATGGCTACACCTTC.

The rearrangement uses TRBV27 and TRBJ2-5; D call uncertain. The V gene's germline CDR1 is MNHEY and CDR2 SMNVEV (reference sequence). The CDR3 sequence is 13 residues long. V was cut by 3 bases and J by 5 bases, with 10 bases left in between. The CDR3 DNA is TGTGCCAGCAGTTTGGGGTTGTATGAGACCCAGTACTTC. Translating gives CASSLGLYETQYF.

This clone has just one count. In DNA, the CDR3 is TGTGCCAGCAGTTTGGAGGCGAACACTGAAGCTTTCTTT. This gives the protein CASSLEANTEAFF. V gene TRBV27 combines with J gene TRBJ1-1; D gene ambiguous. CDR3 length: 13 amino acids. Trimming removed 3 bases from V and 1 base from J, with 6 bases in between. In germline, CDR1 is MNHEY, CDR2 SMNVEV (reference sequence).

The V gene is TRBV7-9, the J gene TRBJ2-1, with TRBD2 matching over 13 bases. With 5 bases clipped from V and 6 bases from J, the junction kept 4 bases outside the gene matches. This CDR3 is 15 amino acids long. Per the germline V gene, CDR1 is SEHNR and CDR2 is FQNEAQ (reference sequence). The CDR3 loop reads CASSATSGRANEQFF. For the CDR3, the DNA is TGTGCCAGCAGCGCCACTAGCGGGAGGGCCAATGAGCAGTTCTTC.

The V call is TRBV27, the J call TRBJ2-1, with D uncertain. Germline CDR1 MNHEY, CDR2 SMNVEV (reference sequence). The length of the CDR3 is 12 residues. V shed 3 bases and J shed 2 bases, with 2 bases lying between them. The CDR3 nucleotides read TGTGCCAGCAGTTTCACCTACAATGAGCAGTTCTTC. This gives the protein CASSFTYNEQFF.

The J gene is TRBJ2-2, the V gene TRBV28; a possible D gene is TRBD1 (5 bases). The CDR3 length is 13 residues. Germline V gene lookup returns CDR1 MDHEN and CDR2 SYDVKM. The V end was cut by 4 bases, the J end by 6 bases, with 9 bases between. This CDR3 reads CASSSGFPGELFF. Written as DNA, the CDR3 is TGTGCCAGCAGTTCAGGGTTCCCCGGGGAGCTGTTTTTT.

This chain joins TRBV21-1 and TRBJ1-5. TRBV21-1 is termed a pseudogene. The CDR3 sequence is 14 residues long. CDR3 region: CASSKTLENQPQHF. The CDR3 DNA is TGTGCCAGCAGCAAAACCCTAGAAAATCAGCCCCAGCATTTT.

As for this clone: An end of the junction differs from the germline gene, which may be a read error. The rearrangement uses TRBV6-5 and TRBJ2-4; 8 bases line up with TRBD1. Germline assignment: CDR1 MNHEY and CDR2 SVGAGI. The CDR3 is 15 amino acids. The CDR3 sequence: CASSYSAGGSGIQYF. DNA for the CDR3: TGTGCCAGCAGCTACTCAGCAGGGGGCAGTGGCATTCAGTACTTC.

In nucleotides, the CDR3 is TGCAGCGCAACAGGGGTAAGCGGGAGGGCCCCCTACGAGCAGTACTTC. Protein: CSATGVSGRAPYEQYF. The chain combines TRBV29-1 with TRBJ2-7; 10 bases match TRBD2. With V trimmed by 7 bases and J by 2 bases, 14 bases remained unmatched. CDR1 SQVTM and CDR2 ANQGSEA come from the germline V gene. The CDR3 is 16 amino acids.

This clone appeared a single time. In DNA form, the CDR3 reads TGTGCCAGCAGCAAACGGGAGGACCGGGCGCAGTTCTTC. It translates to CASSKREDRAQFF. The V gene is TRBV21-1, the J gene TRBJ2-1; the table's D gene call, TRBD2, was not cross checked with the DNA. TRBV21-1 is a recognized pseudogene. The CDR3 is 13 amino acids.

For the CDR3, the DNA is TGTGCCAGCAGTTTAGAAGAGACCCAGTACTTC. Translated, it gives CASSLEETQYF. The genes are TRBV28 and TRBJ2-5; D gene unclear. The CDR3 consists of 11 residues. Germline V CDR1 and CDR2: MDHEN, SYDVKM. The germline V and J ends were trimmed by 2 bases and 3 bases, with 1 base remaining between them. The full variable domain, completed using reference TRBV28 and TRBJ2-5, is DVKVTQSSRYLVKRTGEKVFLECVQDMDHENMFWYRQDPGLGLRLIYFSYDVKMKEKGDIPEGYSVSREKKERFSLILESASTNQTSMYLCASSLEETQYFGPGTRLLVL.

Note on this clone: The junction differs from germline at one of its ends, possibly a read error. Other nucleotide sequences from this sample produce the same CDR3. CDR3 coding DNA: TGTGCCAGCAGTTTGGCGGGGAGGGGGCAAGAGACCCAGTACTTC. Amino acid sequence: CASSLAGRGQETQYF. This chain uses TRBV5-6 with TRBJ2-5, with a weak D call TRBD2 (7 bases). CDR3 size: 15 residues. Looked up from germline, CDR1 is SGHDT and CDR2 is YYEEEE.

As concerns this clone: Mismatch with germline at one junction end may stem from a read error. The rearrangement uses TRBV29-1 and TRBJ2-3; 11 positions agree with TRBD1. Germline V lookup: CDR1 SQVTM, CDR2 ANQGSEA. The CDR3 length is 15 residues. The CDR3 DNA sequence: TGCAGCGCTGAACGGACAGGGGGCGCGGGAGATACGCAGTATTTT. This codes for CSAERTGGAGDTQYF.

This clone was observed a single time. The rearrangement joins TRBV2 to TRBJ2-3; TRBD2 matches at 12 bases. This CDR3 is 16 amino acids long. Germline CDR1 and CDR2: SNHLY and FYNNEI. Trimming at V came to 6 bases and at J to 2 bases, leaving 6 bases not matched to a gene. CDR3 in DNA: TGTGCCAGCAGACTAAGGACTAGCGGGAACACAGATACGCAGTATTTT. Translation gives CASRLRTSGNTDTQYF. Combining the CDR3 with reference TRBV2 and TRBJ2-3 gives the whole variable domain EPEVTQTPSHQVTQMGQEVILRCVPISNHLYFYWYRQILGQKVEFLVSFYNNEISEKSEIFDDQFSVERPDGSNFTLKIRSTKLEDSAMYFCASRLRTSGNTDTQYFGPGTRLTVL.

The rearrangement uses TRBV6-4 and TRBJ2-5, with 8 bases aligning to TRBD2. The trim removed 8 bases at V and 4 bases at J, leaving 12 bases unmatched. The CDR3 runs to 15 residues. CDR1 MRHNA and CDR2 SNTAGT come from the germline V gene. As DNA, the CDR3 is TGTGCCAGCGTCGGACCGGGACTAGGGGTAGAGACCCAGTACTTC. This sequence encodes CASVGPGLGVETQYF.

The rearrangement joins TRBV7-2 to TRBJ2-2, with 8 bases fitting TRBD1. Germline CDR1 SGHTA, CDR2 FQGNSA. CDR3 size: 15 residues. With V trimmed by 4 bases and J by 3 bases, 4 bases remained unmatched. The CDR3 is CASSSRTGYTGELFF. In DNA, the CDR3 is TGTGCCAGCAGCTCGAGGACAGGGTACACCGGGGAGCTGTTTTTT.